These 19 T cell receptor beta chains were sequenced from one sample in a study of blood T cell repertoires in COVID-19. The method was immunoSEQ multiplex PCR; TCRdb's version includes in-frame clones alone and lacks a portion of them. The sample includes approximately 200,000 clones, approximately 83% of them seen just once. The sequencing sample was made of peripheral blood. These receptors originate from a man between 60 and 70 years old with acute or convalescent COVID-19.

The V call is TRBV6-6, the J call TRBJ2-2; D not certain. V dropped 0 bases and J dropped 1 base, with 9 bases sitting between them. The germline V gene encodes CDR1 MNHNY and CDR2 SVGAGI (reference sequence). The CDR3 is made up of 16 amino acids. The CDR3 reads CASSYSTIRNTGELFF. For the CDR3, the DNA is TGTGCCAGCAGTTACTCTACAATACGGAACACCGGGGAGCTGTTTTTT.

V is TRBV19 and J is TRBJ2-3, with TRBD2 identical over 10 bases. The CDR3 is made up of 16 amino acids. V gave up 2 bases and J gave up 6 bases; unmatched junction bases: 8. Germline V lookup: CDR1 LNHDA, CDR2 SQIVND (reference sequence). CDR3 region: CASSISLAGVGDTQYF. Here the CDR3 DNA reads TGTGCCAGTAGTATAAGCCTAGCGGGAGTTGGGGATACGCAGTATTTT.

The rearrangement joins TRBV7-9 to TRBJ2-7; 7 bases fit TRBD1. Germline V gives CDR1 SEHNR, CDR2 FQNEAQ (reference sequence). With V trimmed by 7 bases and J by 2 bases, 14 bases remained unmatched. The CDR3 loop spans 16 amino acids. The CDR3 reads CASTLGSGDRPYEQYF. CDR3 DNA: TGTGCCAGCACCCTAGGAAGTGGGGACAGACCCTACGAGCAGTACTTC.

J is TRBJ2-2 and V is TRBV7-9; 7 positions match TRBD1. Germline values: CDR1 SEHNR, CDR2 FQNEAQ (reference sequence). This CDR3 has 19 amino acids. The J segment lost 1 base and the V segment lost 1 base, leaving 12 bases of the junction unmatched. In DNA, the CDR3 is TGTGCCAGCAGCTTAGTAGAGGGGGCTTCGCTAGGGAACACCGGGGAGCTGTTTTTT. It translates to CASSLVEGASLGNTGELFF.

The V call is TRBV20-1, the J call TRBJ2-3; D is possibly TRBD2 (6 bases). The CDR3 loop spans 11 amino acids. Trimming removed 5 bases from V and 8 bases from J, with 11 bases in between. Germline V gene lookup returns CDR1 DFQATT and CDR2 SNEGSKA (reference sequence). The CDR3: CSADPRGTQYF. In DNA, the CDR3 is TGCAGTGCTGACCCGCGGGGTACGCAGTATTTT.

The J gene is TRBJ2-1, the V gene TRBV5-1; D is perhaps TRBD1 (6 bases). CDR1 is SGHRS, CDR2 YFSETQ, per germline. The ends were cut back, 2 bases at V and 8 bases at J, with 17 bases in the middle. This CDR3 is 15 amino acids long. The CDR3 DNA follows: TGCGCCAGCAGCTTAATACGTCACAGACAGGATGAGCAGTTCTTC. Translated, it gives CASSLIRHRQDEQFF.

The genes are TRBV18 and TRBJ1-2; weak D call: TRBD1 (5 bases). The germline V gene encodes CDR1 KGHSH and CDR2 LQKENI. With 6 bases removed from V and 0 bases from J, the gap between germline ends came to 8 bases. This CDR3 region has 13 residues. In DNA, the CDR3 is TGTGCCAGCTCTGACAGCCCTAACTATGGCTACACCTTC. Translated: CASSDSPNYGYTF.

The rearrangement links TRBV7-3 to TRBJ2-1, with TRBD2 matching over 7 bases. The junction had 7 bases not matched to a gene; V was cut back by 0 bases and J by 5 bases. The CDR3 has 16 residues. The germline V gene has CDR1 SGHTA and CDR2 FQGTGA. CDR3 sequence (DNA): TGTGCCAGCAGCTTAACGGCGGGAGAGAGAGACAATGAGCAGTTCTTC. It translates to CASSLTAGERDNEQFF.

This clone was seen once. The chain uses TRBV7-9 and TRBJ1-2; D is unclear. The V end was cut by 1 base, the J end by 8 bases, with 17 bases between. The CDR3 is 15 amino acids. Germline CDR1 is SEHNR and CDR2 is FQNEAQ (reference sequence). The CDR3 DNA reads as TGTGCCAGCAGCTTAGTGGAGACGGCCGCTAAAGGCTACACCTTC. Protein: CASSLVETAAKGYTF.

This clone was observed a handful of times. The rearrangement joins TRBV4-1 to TRBJ1-4; weak D call: TRBD1 (5 bases). Looked up from germline, CDR1 is MGHRA and CDR2 is YSYEKL. Between the trimmed V and J ends, which lost 0 bases and 0 bases, there was a span of 11 bases. CDR3 length: 17 amino acids. The CDR3 here is CASSQDWGGATNEKLFF. The DNA of the CDR3 is TGCGCCAGCAGCCAAGATTGGGGGGGGGCAACTAATGAAAAACTGTTTTTT.

The chain carries TRBV5-5 and TRBJ1-5; D not resolved. V was shortened by 4 bases and J by 6 bases, with 11 bases between the two germline ends. Germline CDR1 reads SGHKS; CDR2 reads YYEKEE (reference sequence). This CDR3 spans 13 amino acids. For the CDR3, the DNA is TGTGCCAGCAGCGACGGAGGACGTCAGCCCCAGCATTTT. The encoded protein is CASSDGGRQPQHF.

The chain combines TRBV28 with TRBJ1-5, with TRBD1 matching over 9 bases. This CDR3 is 20 amino acids long. Trimming cost V 2 bases and J 2 bases; bases outside gene matches: 16. CDR1 and CDR2 (germline): MDHEN, SYDVKM. For the CDR3, the DNA is TGTGCCAGCAGTTTAGGGACCGGGACAGGGTTCATCCTGGGCAATCAGCCCCAGCATTTT. Translated, it gives CASSLGTGTGFILGNQPQHF.

Details on this clone: This same CDR3 is encoded by further DNA sequences in the sample. The chain couples TRBV24-1 to TRBJ2-1; 11 bases line up with TRBD2. CDR1 is KGHDR, CDR2 SFDVKD, per germline. V trimming: 9 bases; J trimming: 5 bases; junction bases outside the gene matches: 2. There are 13 residues in the CDR3. The CDR3 region is CATGTSGNNEQFF. The DNA for the CDR3 is TGTGCCACCGGGACTAGCGGAAACAATGAGCAGTTCTTC.

The V call is TRBV19, the J call TRBJ2-6; possibly TRBD1 for D (5 bases). Between the trimmed V and J ends, which lost 7 bases and 1 base, there was a span of 8 bases. The CDR3 runs to 14 residues. CDR1 LNHDA and CDR2 SQIVND come from the germline V gene (reference sequence). The CDR3 loop is CASIGDSGANVLTF. Here the CDR3 DNA reads TGTGCCAGTATAGGGGATTCTGGGGCCAACGTCCTGACTTTC.

The V gene is TRBV20-1, the J gene TRBJ2-1; 11 bases align to TRBD2. V lost 3 bases, J lost 0 bases, and 1 base stayed unmatched. This CDR3 spans 15 amino acids. CDR1 DFQATT and CDR2 SNEGSKA come from the germline V gene (reference sequence). This CDR3 reads CSASSGRASYNEQFF. CDR3 nucleotides: TGCAGTGCTAGTAGCGGGAGGGCCTCCTACAATGAGCAGTTCTTC.

V usage is TRBV27 and J usage is TRBJ1-1; no reliable D call. Trimming left V 3 bases short and J 7 bases short, with 12 bases between. Germline values: CDR1 MNHEY, CDR2 SMNVEV (reference sequence). The CDR3 covers 13 residues. This chain's CDR3 is CASSFSLGSEAFF. The CDR3 nucleotides are TGTGCCAGCAGTTTCTCTTTGGGCAGTGAAGCTTTCTTT.

The chain carries TRBV18 and TRBJ2-5, with D hard to call. V was clipped by 2 bases and J by 1 base, with 5 bases between them. This CDR3 comprises 13 residues. Germline loops: CDR1 KGHSH, CDR2 LQKENI. CDR3 amino acids: CASSPTAQETQYF. DNA of the CDR3: TGTGCCAGCTCACCAACAGCCCAAGAGACCCAGTACTTC.

As for this clone: Other DNA variants within this sample encode the same CDR3. The V and J genes are TRBV9 and TRBJ1-3, with D perhaps TRBD1 (6 bases). Germline lookup yields CDR1 SGDLS and CDR2 YYNGEE. V was cut by 0 bases and J by 0 bases, with 10 bases left in between. The CDR3 runs to 16 residues. CDR3 sequence reads: CASSVGQGTSGNTIYF. DNA of the CDR3: TGTGCCAGCAGCGTAGGGCAGGGGACCTCTGGAAACACCATATATTTT.

The chain is built from TRBV5-1 and TRBJ2-5, with 8 positions matching TRBD1. Germline V gives CDR1 SGHRS, CDR2 YFSETQ. J gave up 2 bases and V 4 bases, and 4 bases lay outside the gene matches. The CDR3 contains 14 residues. The CDR3 sequence is CASSPRTGQETQYF. Written as DNA, the CDR3 is TGCGCCAGCAGCCCGAGGACAGGGCAAGAGACCCAGTACTTC.